The table lists the clone carrying this T cell receptor (beta chain) with a few counts. The antigen remains unidentified. These data originate in a study of early T cells in non-severe SARS-CoV-2 infection. Researchers attached unique molecular identifiers to individual cDNA molecules. TCRdb called the 5' RACE reads again in MiXCR, with one record for every CDR3 protein. Among about 79,000 distinct CDR3 sequences listed, less than 15% were seen once. Study-wide results and limits: Reliance on VDJdb matching favored anti-spike CD8 responses; private and CD4 specificities were missed.

Germline V gene lookup returns CDR1 SGDLS and CDR2 YYNGEE. The CDR3 contains 15 residues. The ends were cut back, 0 bases at V and 1 base at J, with 8 bases in the middle. This chain joins TRBV9 and TRBJ1-5; no firm D call. What was sequenced was whole blood. This TCR was sampled from an adult who was a healthcare worker with PCR-confirmed SARS-CoV-2 infection or an uninfected control (not recorded which). CDR3 sequence reads: CASSVGDYSNQPQHF. CDR3 coding DNA: TGTGCCAGCAGCGTAGGTGATTACAGCAATCAGCCCCAGCATTTT.